These T cell receptor beta chains were read from a single sample in a study of response to subunit inactivated influenza vaccine. TCRdb passed the RT-PCR reads through MiXCR, listing each CDR3 protein once. The sample records approximately 700,000 distinct CDR3 sequences, around 13% being singletons. Material: PBMCs from blood, obtained approximately 15 days before vaccination. Receptor source: a man aged 45-65 years who received an inactivated influenza vaccine. CDR3s include the opening cysteine and the closing phenylalanine or tryptophan. The D gene is left open where the match is weak. The size field is filled for only some rows; it gives once, few, many or a size class.

D gene	clone size	J gene	V gene	CDR3 DNA	CDR3 protein
TRBD2	many	TRBJ2-3	TRBV6-5	TGTGCCAGCAGTTACCCCACTTATAGCGGGAACACAGATACGCAGTATTTT	CASSYPTYSGNTDTQYF
TRBD2	once	TRBJ2-1	TRBV20-1	TGCAGTGCGTCCAGGACTAGCTATGAGCAGTTCTTC	CSASRTSYEQFF
TRBD2	many	TRBJ2-1	TRBV29-1	TGCAGCGTTGAATTTAGGACTAGCGGGACCAATGAGCAGTTCTTC	CSVEFRTSGTNEQFF
NA	NA	TRBJ2-3	TRBV12-3/TRBV12-4	TGTGCCAGCAGTTTAAAGGTAGCGGATAGAGGTACGCAGTATTTT	CASSLKVADRGTQYF
NA	few	TRBJ2-2	TRBV30	TGTGCCTGGAGTGTACGAGGGAGACAGTTCGGGGAGCTGTTTTTT	CAWSVRGRQFGELFF
NA	many	TRBJ1-5	TRBV15	TGTGCCACCAGCAGAGATCGCGGGGAAGGTCAGCCCCAGCATTTT	CATSRDRGEGQPQHF
TRBD2	few	TRBJ2-1	TRBV6-2/TRBV6-3	TGTGCCAGCAGTCTCATATTGACTAGCGGGCAAACAATCTTC	CASSLILTSGQTIF
NA	few	TRBJ1-4	TRBV5-6	TGTGCCAGCAGGGCCGATGGGGAAAAACTGTTTTTT	CASRADGEKLFF
TRBD1	few	TRBJ2-1	TRBV6-5	TGTGCCAGCAGTTACGGCCCGCCAGGGGGCGCCTACAATGAGCAGTTCTTC	CASSYGPPGGAYNEQFF
NA	NA	TRBJ2-1	TRBV29-1	TGCAGCGTTGCTCCAAGGCGGGACAGCTACAATGAGCAGTTCTTC	CSVAPRRDSYNEQFF
TRBD1	NA	TRBJ1-6	TRBV4-2	TGTGCCAGCAGCCAAGATGCCAGGGGGCAATCACCCCTCCACTTT	CASSQDARGQSPLHF
TRBD2	NA	TRBJ2-5	TRBV2	TGTGCCAGCAAAAATCCCTGGAGACTAGCGGAGACCCAAGAGACCCAGTACTTC	CASKNPWRLAETQETQYF
NA	few	TRBJ1-6	TRBV29-1	TGCAGCGTTGCGACAGGACCCAATAATTCACCCCTCCACTTT	CSVATGPNNSPLHF
NA	few	TRBJ2-1	TRBV20-1	TGCAGTGCCCAAGGAGGGGTAGCTCTCCGCTCCTACAATGAGCAGTTCTTC	CSAQGGVALRSYNEQFF
NA	few	TRBJ1-2	TRBV5-1	TGCGCCAGCAGCTTATATACAGGGAGCGGCTACACCTTC	CASSLYTGSGYTF